This T cell receptor beta chain came from a study of T cell changes during pregnancy in multiple sclerosis. The ends were cut back, 4 bases at V and 5 bases at J, with 14 bases in the middle. The germline gives CDR1 SGHTA, CDR2 FQGNSA. The CDR3 is made up of 14 amino acids. Here immunoSEQ multiplex PCR was the method, and the copy in TCRdb shows in-frame clones only, minus some. The data show tens of thousands of clones, 85% to 95% seen once. The material was peripheral blood, obtained after pregnancy. This TCR was recovered from a female donor with multiple sclerosis, enrolled in a pregnancy study. This rearrangement joins TRBV7-2 to TRBJ1-2; the D gene is possibly TRBD1 (5 bases). In DNA, the CDR3 is TGTGCCAGCAGCTCCGTGGGGGGGGAGTATGGCTACACCTTC. Amino acid sequence: CASSSVGGEYGYTF.